The 4 T cell receptor beta chains given below trace back to one sample, sequenced in a study of OX40 agonist ivuxolimab in advanced cancers. The table came from immunoSEQ multiplex PCR; TCRdb's copy has only in-frame clones and leaves some out. The sample shows about 45,000 clones, 84% of them seen only once. The sample was CD4+ or CD8+ T cells sorted from blood, taken in a trial of the OX40 agonist ivuxolimab. The receptors stem from an adult with an advanced solid tumor such as melanoma, head and neck, liver or kidney cancer.

V gene TRBV9 combines with J gene TRBJ2-3; 12 bases are shared with TRBD2. Germline V CDR1 and CDR2: SGDLS, YYNGEE. V trimming: 3 bases; J trimming: 4 bases; junction bases outside the gene matches: 6. The CDR3 covers 16 residues. For the CDR3, the DNA is TGTGCCAGCAGCGAGAAGGGACTAGCGGGCCCAGATACGCAGTATTTT. This sequence encodes CASSEKGLAGPDTQYF.

This CDR3 is CASRRDSSTLYEQYF. CDR3 nucleotides: TGTGCCAGCAGACGGGACTCCTCAACCTTATACGAGCAGTACTTC. This chain links TRBV6-1 with TRBJ2-7; weak D call: TRBD2 (6 bases). The CDR3 has 15 amino acids. Per germline, CDR1 MNHNS and CDR2 SASEGT. Between the trimmed V and J ends, which lost 6 bases and 4 bases, there was a span of 19 bases.

This chain's CDR3 is CASSPWGVIDTEAFF. Here the CDR3 DNA reads TGTGCCAGCAGCCCCTGGGGTGTTATTGACACTGAAGCTTTCTTT. This chain links TRBV6-5 with TRBJ1-1; unclear D gene. V dropped 6 bases and J dropped 3 bases, with 17 bases sitting between them. The CDR3 has 15 amino acids. CDR1 MNHEY and CDR2 SVGAGI come from the germline V gene.

The chain is built from TRBV7-3 and TRBJ2-2; D remains unclear. There are 14 residues in the CDR3. Trimming pared 0 bases from V and 6 bases from J, leaving 8 bases between. Germline CDR1 is SGHTA and CDR2 is FQGTGA. CDR3 DNA sequence: TGTGCCAGCAGCTTAACTTCCGAGGCCGGGGAGCTGTTTTTT. Translated: CASSLTSEAGELFF.